The entry that follows covers one T cell receptor (beta chain) sequence. The second PCR ran about 6 to 12 cycles with a sample-barcoded 5' primer and J-beta primers. TCRdb processed the 5' RACE reads anew with MiXCR; each CDR3 protein has one entry. The repertoire has more than 1,400,000 distinct CDR3 sequences, 42% of them found once; the top ten carry 7.9%. Germline values: CDR1 LNHDA, CDR2 SQIVND (reference sequence). The V gene lost 2 bases and the J gene lost 12 bases, with 14 bases spanning the gap. The CDR3 covers 13 residues. These data originate in a study of blood T cells in healthy people across ages. Researchers report isolating at least 6.5 million PBMCs per sample.

This sequence joins TRBV19 and TRBJ2-1, with a weak D call TRBD2 (6 bases). The sequenced material came from blood. This clonotype originated in a woman aged 18-35 years in good health. CDR3 amino acids: CASSISSATSQFF. Written as DNA, the CDR3 is TGTGCCAGTAGTATATCTAGCGCTACCTCGCAGTTCTTC.